This T cell receptor beta chain derives from a study of blood T cell repertoires in COVID-19. Study-level background: Acute-phase and convalescent COVID-19 samples originated in the United States, Italy and Spain. Sample material is recorded as cDNA or gDNA derived from T cells, B-cell-depleted T cells, or PBMCs.

As processed by the authors: Reference gene primer amplification gave estimated nucleated cell counts. The assay was immunoSEQ multiplex PCR, and TCRdb's table has in-frame clones only and misses some. V and J calls and clone size are those listed in that table; D and trimming were worked out from the DNA. There are some 150,000 clones in the sample; 70% to 90% occur only once, and roughly 2.9% lies in the top ten. This CDR3 contains 17 residues. Unmatched junction bases numbered 19, after V lost 4 bases and J lost 8 bases. Germline V CDR1 and CDR2: LGHDT, YNNKEL (reference sequence). This receptor was obtained from a woman aged 40 to 55 with active or convalescent COVID-19. J is TRBJ1-2 and V is TRBV3-1 (or the pseudogene TRBV3-2); 7 bases line up with TRBD1. What was sequenced was peripheral blood. Here the CDR3 reads CASSLPGVQGGGKGYTF. CDR3 bases: TGTGCCAGCAGCCTACCGGGGGTGCAGGGGGGCGGAAAGGGCTACACCTTC.